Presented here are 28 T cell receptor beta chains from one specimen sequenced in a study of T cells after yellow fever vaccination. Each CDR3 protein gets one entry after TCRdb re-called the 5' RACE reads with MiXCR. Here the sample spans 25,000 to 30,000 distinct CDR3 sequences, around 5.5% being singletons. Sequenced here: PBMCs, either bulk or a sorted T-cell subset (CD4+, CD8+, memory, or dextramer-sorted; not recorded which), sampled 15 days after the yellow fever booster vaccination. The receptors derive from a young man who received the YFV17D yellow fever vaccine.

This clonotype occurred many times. CDR3 nucleotides: TGTGCCAGCAGCTTACCTTCCGGGGACACTGAAGCTTTCTTT. Amino acid sequence: CASSLPSGDTEAFF. The chain employs TRBV21-1 and TRBJ1-1; the table's D call of TRBD1 was not tested on the DNA. TRBV21-1 represents a pseudogene. CDR3 size: 14 residues.

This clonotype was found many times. CDR3 residues: CASSSSLSGSPYNEQFF. The CDR3 DNA reads TGTGCCAGCAGCTCCTCACTTAGCGGGAGTCCCTACAATGAGCAGTTCTTC. V gene TRBV5-4 combines with J gene TRBJ2-1; TRBD2 matches at 9 bases. The CDR3 is 17 residues long. Germline V CDR1 and CDR2: SGHNT, YYREEE (reference sequence). With 3 bases clipped from V and 2 bases from J, the junction kept 9 bases outside the gene matches.

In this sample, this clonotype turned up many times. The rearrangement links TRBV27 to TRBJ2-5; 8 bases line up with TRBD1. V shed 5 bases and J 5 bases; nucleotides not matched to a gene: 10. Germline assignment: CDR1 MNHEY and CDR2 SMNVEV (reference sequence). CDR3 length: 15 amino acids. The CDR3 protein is CASSAGTGNAETQYF. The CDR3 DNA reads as TGTGCCAGCAGTGCTGGGACAGGTAATGCGGAGACCCAGTACTTC.

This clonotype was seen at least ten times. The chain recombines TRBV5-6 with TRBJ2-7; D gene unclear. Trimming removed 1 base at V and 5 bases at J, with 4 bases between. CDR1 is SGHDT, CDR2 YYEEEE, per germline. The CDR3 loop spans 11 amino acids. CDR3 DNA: TGTGCCAGCAGCTTGTACAACGAGCAGTACTTC. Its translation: CASSLYNEQYF.

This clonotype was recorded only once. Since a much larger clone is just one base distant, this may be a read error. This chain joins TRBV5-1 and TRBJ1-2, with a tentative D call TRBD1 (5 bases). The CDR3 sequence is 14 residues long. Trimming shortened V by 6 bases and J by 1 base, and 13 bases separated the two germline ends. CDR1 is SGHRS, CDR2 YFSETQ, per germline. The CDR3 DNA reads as TGCGCCAGCAAGGCCGGGGCAAATAACTATGGCTACACCTTC. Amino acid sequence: CASKAGANNYGYTF.

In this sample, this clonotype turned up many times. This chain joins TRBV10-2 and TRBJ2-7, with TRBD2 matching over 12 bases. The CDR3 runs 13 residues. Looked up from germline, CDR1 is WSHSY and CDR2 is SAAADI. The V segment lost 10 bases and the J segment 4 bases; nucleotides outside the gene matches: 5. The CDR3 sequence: CATLLAGGYEQYF. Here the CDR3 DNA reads TGCGCCACCCTACTAGCGGGAGGATACGAGCAGTACTTC.

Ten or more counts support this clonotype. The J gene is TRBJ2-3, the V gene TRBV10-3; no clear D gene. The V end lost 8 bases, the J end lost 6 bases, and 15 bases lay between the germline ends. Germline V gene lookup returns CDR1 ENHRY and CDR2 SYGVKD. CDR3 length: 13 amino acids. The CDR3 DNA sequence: TGTGCCATCCGGGCCCTCGGTGGGGATACGCAGTATTTT. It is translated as CAIRALGGDTQYF.

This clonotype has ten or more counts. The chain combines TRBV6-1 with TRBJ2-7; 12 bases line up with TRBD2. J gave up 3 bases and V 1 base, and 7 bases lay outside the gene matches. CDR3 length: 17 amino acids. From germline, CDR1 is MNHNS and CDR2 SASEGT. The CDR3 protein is CASSEGGGLAGLYEQYF. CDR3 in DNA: TGTGCCAGCAGTGAAGGTGGCGGACTAGCGGGACTCTACGAGCAGTACTTC.

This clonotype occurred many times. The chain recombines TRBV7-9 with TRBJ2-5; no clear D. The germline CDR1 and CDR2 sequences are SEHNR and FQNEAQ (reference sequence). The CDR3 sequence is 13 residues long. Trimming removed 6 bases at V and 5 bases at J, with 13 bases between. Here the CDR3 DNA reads TGTGCCAGCAGTCCAAAGGTTCTGGAGACCCAGTACTTC. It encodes CASSPKVLETQYF.

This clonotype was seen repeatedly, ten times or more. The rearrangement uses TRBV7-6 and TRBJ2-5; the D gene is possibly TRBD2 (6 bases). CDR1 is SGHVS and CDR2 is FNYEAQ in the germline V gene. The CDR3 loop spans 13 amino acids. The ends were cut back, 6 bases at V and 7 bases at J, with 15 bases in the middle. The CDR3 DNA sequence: TGTGCCAGCAGTCCGGGAATCGGGGGGACCCAGTACTTC. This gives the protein CASSPGIGGTQYF. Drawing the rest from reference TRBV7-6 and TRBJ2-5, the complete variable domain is GAGVSQSPRYKVTKRGQDVALRCDPISGHVSLYWYRQALGQGPEFLTYFNYEAQQDKSGLPNDRFSAERPEGSISTLTIQRTEQRDSAMYRCASSPGIGGTQYFGPGTRLLVL.

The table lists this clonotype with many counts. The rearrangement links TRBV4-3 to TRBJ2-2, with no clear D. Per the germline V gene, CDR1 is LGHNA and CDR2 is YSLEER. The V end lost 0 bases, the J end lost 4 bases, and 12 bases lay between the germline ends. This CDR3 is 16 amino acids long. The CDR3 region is CASSQEIKVGTGELFF. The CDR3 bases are TGCGCCAGCAGCCAAGAGATCAAGGTCGGCACCGGGGAGCTGTTTTTT.

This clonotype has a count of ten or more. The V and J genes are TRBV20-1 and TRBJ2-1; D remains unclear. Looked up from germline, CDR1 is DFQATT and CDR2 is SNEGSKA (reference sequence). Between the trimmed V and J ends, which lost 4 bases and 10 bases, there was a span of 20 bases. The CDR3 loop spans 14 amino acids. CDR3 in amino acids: CSATESLDGEEQFF. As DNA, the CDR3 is TGCAGTGCTACCGAGTCTTTAGATGGCGAAGAGCAGTTCTTC.

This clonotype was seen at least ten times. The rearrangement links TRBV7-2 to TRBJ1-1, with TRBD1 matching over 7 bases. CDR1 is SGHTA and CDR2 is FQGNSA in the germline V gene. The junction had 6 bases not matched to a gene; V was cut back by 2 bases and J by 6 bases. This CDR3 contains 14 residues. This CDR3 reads CASSLLGDSSEAFF. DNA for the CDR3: TGTGCCAGCAGCTTACTTGGGGACAGCTCTGAAGCTTTCTTT.

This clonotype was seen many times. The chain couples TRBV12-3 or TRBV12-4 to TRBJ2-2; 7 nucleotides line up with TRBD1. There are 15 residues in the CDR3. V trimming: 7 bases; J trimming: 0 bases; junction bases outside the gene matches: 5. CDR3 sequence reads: CASTTGTANTGELFF. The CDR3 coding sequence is TGTGCCAGCACCACCGGGACAGCGAACACCGGGGAGCTGTTTTTT.

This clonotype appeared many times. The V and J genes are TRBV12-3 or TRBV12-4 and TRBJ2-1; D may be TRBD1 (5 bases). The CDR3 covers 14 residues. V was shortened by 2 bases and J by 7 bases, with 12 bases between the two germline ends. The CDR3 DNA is TGTGCCAGCAGTTTAAGGGGCAGTAGGAATGAGCAGTTCTTC. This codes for CASSLRGSRNEQFF.

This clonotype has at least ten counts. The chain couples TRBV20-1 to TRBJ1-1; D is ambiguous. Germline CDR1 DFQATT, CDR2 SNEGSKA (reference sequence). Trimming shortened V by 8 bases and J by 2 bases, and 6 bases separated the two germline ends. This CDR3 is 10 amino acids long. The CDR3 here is CSIFNTEAFF. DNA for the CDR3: TGCAGTATTTTTAACACTGAAGCTTTCTTT.

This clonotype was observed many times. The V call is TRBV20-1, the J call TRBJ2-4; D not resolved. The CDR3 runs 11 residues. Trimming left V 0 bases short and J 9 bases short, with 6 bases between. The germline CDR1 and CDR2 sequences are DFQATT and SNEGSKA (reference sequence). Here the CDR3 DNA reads TGCAGTGCTAGAGATAGTGGCATTCAGTACTTC. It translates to CSARDSGIQYF.

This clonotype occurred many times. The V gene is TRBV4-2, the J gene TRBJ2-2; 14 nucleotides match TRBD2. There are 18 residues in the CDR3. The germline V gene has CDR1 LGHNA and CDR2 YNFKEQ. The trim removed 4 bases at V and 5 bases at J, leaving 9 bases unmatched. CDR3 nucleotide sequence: TGTGCCAGCAGCCTTACCGGGACTAGCGGGAGAAGGACCGGGGAGCTGTTTTTT. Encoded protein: CASSLTGTSGRRTGELFF.

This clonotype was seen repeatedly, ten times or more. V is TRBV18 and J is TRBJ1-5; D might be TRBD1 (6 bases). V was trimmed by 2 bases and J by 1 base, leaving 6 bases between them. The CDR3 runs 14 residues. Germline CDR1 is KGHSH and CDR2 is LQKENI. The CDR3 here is CASSPGTSNQPQHF. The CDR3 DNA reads TGTGCCAGCTCACCAGGGACAAGCAATCAGCCCCAGCATTTT.

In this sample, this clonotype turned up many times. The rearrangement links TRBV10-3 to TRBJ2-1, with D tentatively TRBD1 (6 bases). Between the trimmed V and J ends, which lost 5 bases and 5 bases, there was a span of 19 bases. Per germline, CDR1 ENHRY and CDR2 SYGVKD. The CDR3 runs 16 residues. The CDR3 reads CAISNPPGHPDNEQFF. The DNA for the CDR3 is TGTGCCATCAGTAACCCACCGGGACACCCTGACAATGAGCAGTTCTTC.

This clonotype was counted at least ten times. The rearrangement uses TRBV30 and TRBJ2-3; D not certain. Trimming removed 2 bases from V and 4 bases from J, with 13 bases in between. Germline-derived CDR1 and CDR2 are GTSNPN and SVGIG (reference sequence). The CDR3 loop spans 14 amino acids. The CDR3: CAWSSAESPDTQYF. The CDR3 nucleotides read TGTGCCTGGAGTTCAGCAGAGTCCCCAGATACGCAGTATTTT.

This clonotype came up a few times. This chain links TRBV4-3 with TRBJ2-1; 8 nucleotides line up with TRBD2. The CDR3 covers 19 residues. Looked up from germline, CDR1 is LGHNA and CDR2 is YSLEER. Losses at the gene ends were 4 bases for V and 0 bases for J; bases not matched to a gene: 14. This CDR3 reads CASSPQTSARSSSYNEQFF. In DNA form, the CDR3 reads TGCGCCAGCAGCCCTCAGACTAGCGCGCGGAGCAGCTCCTACAATGAGCAGTTCTTC.

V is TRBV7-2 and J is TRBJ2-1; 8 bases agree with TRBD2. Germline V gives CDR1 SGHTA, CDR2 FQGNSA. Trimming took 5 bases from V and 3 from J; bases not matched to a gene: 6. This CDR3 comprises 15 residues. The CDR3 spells CASSAGRADYNEQFF. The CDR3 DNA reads TGTGCCAGCAGCGCCGGGAGGGCCGACTACAATGAGCAGTTCTTC.

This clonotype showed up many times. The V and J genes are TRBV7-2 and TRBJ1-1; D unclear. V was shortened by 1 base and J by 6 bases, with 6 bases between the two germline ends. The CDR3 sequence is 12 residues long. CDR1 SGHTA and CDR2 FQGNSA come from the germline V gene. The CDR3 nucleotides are TGTGCCAGCAGCTTAGTTGGAGCTGAAGCTTTCTTT. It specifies CASSLVGAEAFF.

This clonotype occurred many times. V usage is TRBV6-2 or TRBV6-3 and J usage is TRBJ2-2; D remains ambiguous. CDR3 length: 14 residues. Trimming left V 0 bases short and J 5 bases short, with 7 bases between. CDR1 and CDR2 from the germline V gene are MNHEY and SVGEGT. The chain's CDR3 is CASSYSAQTGELFF. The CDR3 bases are TGTGCCAGCAGTTACTCGGCCCAGACCGGGGAGCTGTTTTTT.

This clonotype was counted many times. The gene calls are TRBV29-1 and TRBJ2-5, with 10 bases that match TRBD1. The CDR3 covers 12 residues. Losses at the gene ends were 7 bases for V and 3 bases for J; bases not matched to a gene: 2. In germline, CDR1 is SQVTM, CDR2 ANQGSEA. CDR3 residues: CSGTGGEETQYF. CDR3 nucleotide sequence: TGCAGCGGGACAGGGGGAGAAGAGACCCAGTACTTC. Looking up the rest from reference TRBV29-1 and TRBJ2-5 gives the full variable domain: SAVISQKPSRDICQRGTSLTIQCQVDSQVTMMFWYRQQPGQSLTLIATANQGSEATYESGFVIDKFPISRPNLTFSTLTVSNMSPEDSSIYLCSGTGGEETQYFGPGTRLLVL.

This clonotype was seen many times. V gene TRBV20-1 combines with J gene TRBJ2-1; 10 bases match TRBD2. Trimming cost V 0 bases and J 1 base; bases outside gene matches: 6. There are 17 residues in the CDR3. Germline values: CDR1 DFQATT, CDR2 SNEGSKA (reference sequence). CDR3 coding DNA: TGCAGTGCTAGAGATCCCAAACTAGCGGGATCCTACAATGAGCAGTTCTTC. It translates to CSARDPKLAGSYNEQFF.

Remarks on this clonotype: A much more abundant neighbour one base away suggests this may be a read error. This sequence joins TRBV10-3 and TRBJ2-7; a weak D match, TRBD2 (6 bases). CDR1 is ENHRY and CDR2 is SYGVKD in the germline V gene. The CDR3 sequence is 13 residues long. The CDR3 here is CAISGRLDYEHYF. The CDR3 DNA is TGTGCCATCAGTGGTAGATTGGACTACGAGCATTACTTC.